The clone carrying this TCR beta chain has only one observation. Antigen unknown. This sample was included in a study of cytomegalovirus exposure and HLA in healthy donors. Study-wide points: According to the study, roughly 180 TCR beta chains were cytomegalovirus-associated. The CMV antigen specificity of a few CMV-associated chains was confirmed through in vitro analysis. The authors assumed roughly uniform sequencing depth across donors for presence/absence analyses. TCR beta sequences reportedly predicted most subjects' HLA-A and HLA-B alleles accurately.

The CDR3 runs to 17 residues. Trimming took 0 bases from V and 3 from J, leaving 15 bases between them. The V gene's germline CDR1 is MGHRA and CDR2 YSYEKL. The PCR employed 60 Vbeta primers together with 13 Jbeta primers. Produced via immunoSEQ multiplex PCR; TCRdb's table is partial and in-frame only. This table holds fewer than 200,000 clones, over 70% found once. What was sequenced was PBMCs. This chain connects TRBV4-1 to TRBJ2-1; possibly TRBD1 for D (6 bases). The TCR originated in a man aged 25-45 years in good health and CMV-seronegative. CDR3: CASSQEPGTSRYNEQFF. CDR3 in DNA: TGCGCCAGCAGCCAAGAGCCCGGGACAAGCCGCTACAATGAGCAGTTCTTC.